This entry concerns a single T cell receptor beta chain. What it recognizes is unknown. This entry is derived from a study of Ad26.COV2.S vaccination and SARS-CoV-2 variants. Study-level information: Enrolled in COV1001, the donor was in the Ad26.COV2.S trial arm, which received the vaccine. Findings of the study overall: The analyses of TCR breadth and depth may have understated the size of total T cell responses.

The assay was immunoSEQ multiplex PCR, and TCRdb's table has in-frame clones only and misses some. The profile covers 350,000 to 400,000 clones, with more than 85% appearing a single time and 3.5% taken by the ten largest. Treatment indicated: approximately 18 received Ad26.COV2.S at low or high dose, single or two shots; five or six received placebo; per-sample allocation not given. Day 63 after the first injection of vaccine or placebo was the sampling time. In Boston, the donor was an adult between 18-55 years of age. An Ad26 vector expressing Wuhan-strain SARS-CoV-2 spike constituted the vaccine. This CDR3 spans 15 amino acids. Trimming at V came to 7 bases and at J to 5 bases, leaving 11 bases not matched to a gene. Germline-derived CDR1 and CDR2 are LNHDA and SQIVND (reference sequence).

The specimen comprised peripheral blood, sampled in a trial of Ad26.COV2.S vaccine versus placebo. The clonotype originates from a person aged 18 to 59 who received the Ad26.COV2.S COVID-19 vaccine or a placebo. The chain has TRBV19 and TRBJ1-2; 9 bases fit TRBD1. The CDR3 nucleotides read TGTGCCAGTACCTGGAGCTGGACAGGGGAGTATGGCTACACCTTC. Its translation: CASTWSWTGEYGYTF.